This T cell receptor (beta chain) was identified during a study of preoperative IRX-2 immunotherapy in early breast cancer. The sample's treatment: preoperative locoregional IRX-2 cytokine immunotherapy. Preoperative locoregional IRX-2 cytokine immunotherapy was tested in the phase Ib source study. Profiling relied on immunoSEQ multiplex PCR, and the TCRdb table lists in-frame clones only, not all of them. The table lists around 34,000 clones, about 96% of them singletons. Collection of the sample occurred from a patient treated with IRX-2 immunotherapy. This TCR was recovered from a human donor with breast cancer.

The CDR3 sequence is CSARDEGELFF. CDR3 nucleotide sequence: TGCAGTGCTAGAGATGAAGGGGAGCTGTTTTTT. This chain uses TRBV20-1 with TRBJ2-2; no firm D call. The CDR3 runs 11 residues. Germline values: CDR1 DFQATT, CDR2 SNEGSKA (reference sequence). Trimming removed 0 bases at V and 8 bases at J, with 4 bases between.